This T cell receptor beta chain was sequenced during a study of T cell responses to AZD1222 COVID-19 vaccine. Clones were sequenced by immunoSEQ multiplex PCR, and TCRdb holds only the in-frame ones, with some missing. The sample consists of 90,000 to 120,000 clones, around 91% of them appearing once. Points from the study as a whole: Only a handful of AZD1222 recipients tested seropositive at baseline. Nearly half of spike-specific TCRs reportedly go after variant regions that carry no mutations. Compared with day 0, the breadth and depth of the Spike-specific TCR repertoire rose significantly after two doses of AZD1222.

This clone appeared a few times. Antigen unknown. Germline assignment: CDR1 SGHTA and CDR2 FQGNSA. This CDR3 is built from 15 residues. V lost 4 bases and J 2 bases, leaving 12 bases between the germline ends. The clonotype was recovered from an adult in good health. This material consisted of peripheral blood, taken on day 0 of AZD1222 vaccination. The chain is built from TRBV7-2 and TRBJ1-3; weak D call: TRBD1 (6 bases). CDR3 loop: CASSSTGAAGNTIYF. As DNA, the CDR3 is TGTGCCAGCAGCTCTACGGGGGCCGCTGGAAACACCATATATTTT.